A selection of T cell receptor beta chains follows, all from one sample in a study of blood T cell repertoires in COVID-19. Data came from immunoSEQ multiplex PCR; TCRdb stores just in-frame clones and leaves some out. This sample has approximately 150,000 clones, with around 85% found just once. Sequenced sample: peripheral blood. These receptors originate from a human donor in a cohort sampled during active COVID-19. The CDR3 runs from the conserved cysteine through the conserved F or W. The D gene is left open where the match is weak. Clone size is stated in some rows and not others, as once, few, many or a class when expanded.

>NA|TRBD2|TRBJ2-1|TRBV28
TGTGCCAGCAGTGGATCGGCTAGCGGGAGATGGGAGCAGTTCTTC
CASSGSASGRWEQFF
>NA|NA|TRBJ1-4|TRBV29-1
TGCAGCGTCCGAGACAGTAATGAAAAACTGTTTTTT
CSVRDSNEKLFF
>NA|TRBD1|TRBJ2-7|TRBV29-1
TGCAGCGTTGCCCTAGGGACAGATTACACCTCCTACGAGCAGTACTTC
CSVALGTDYTSYEQYF
>NA|NA|TRBJ1-1|TRBV29-1
TGCAGCGTCATGGGCGGGTTTACTGAAGCTTTCTTT
CSVMGGFTEAFF
>NA|TRBD1|TRBJ1-1|TRBV18
TGTGCCAGCTCACCCGCTCCTTACAGGGGTCGAACGGACACTGAAGCTTTCTTT
CASSPAPYRGRTDTEAFF
>NA|TRBD1|TRBJ2-3|TRBV6-5
TGTGCCAGCAGTACAGGGGCTTACACAGATACGCAGTATTTT
CASSTGAYTDTQYF
>NA|TRBD1|TRBJ2-3|TRBV24-1
TGTGCCACACAGTCCCGGGACAGGGGGACAGATACGCAGTATTTT
CATQSRDRGTDTQYF
>NA|TRBD2|TRBJ2-5|TRBV3-1/TRBV3-2
TGTGCCAGCAGCGCGTCTGGCCTAGCGGGATTGGGAGAGACCCAGTACTTC
CASSASGLAGLGETQYF
>NA|NA|TRBJ1-6|TRBV9
TGTGCCAGCAGCGTATCCCGCGAGGGCTCCTATAATTCACCCCTCCACTTT
CASSVSREGSYNSPLHF
>NA|TRBD2|TRBJ2-7|TRBV5-6
TGTGCCAGCAGCCCAAAGGCGGGAGGGGCCCTACTCTCCTACGAGCAGTACTTC
CASSPKAGGALLSYEQYF
>NA|TRBD1|TRBJ2-3|TRBV6-1
TGTGCCAGCAGTGAAGCAAGTACAGGGGGCATCACAGATACGCAGTATTTT
CASSEASTGGITDTQYF
>NA|TRBD2|TRBJ2-7|TRBV5-4
TGTGCCAGCATCGGCGGGGGGTCAGACGAGCAGTACTTC
CASIGGGSDEQYF
>NA|TRBD1|TRBJ2-2|TRBV19
TGTGCCAGTGGGGGGACAGGACGACGTGCGAACACCGGGGAGCTGTTTTTT
CASGGTGRRANTGELFF
>NA|TRBD2|TRBJ2-5|TRBV9
TGTGCCAGCCAGCGGGGACTCCAAGAGACCCAGTACTTC
CASQRGLQETQYF
>NA|NA|TRBJ1-1|TRBV9
TGTGCCAGCTCCTCATCGGTAAACACTGAAGCTTTCTTT
CASSSSVNTEAFF
>NA|TRBD2|TRBJ2-1|TRBV6-5
TGTGCCAGCAGTCCTTGGACTAGCGGGGGGAATGAGCAGTTCTTC
CASSPWTSGGNEQFF
>NA|NA|TRBJ2-5|TRBV7-8
TGTGCCAGCAGCTTAGGTGTATCGGAGACCCAGTACTTC
CASSLGVSETQYF
>NA|NA|TRBJ2-1|TRBV11-2
TGTGCCAGCAGCTTATTTAGGGGTCGAACGGGTAATGAGCAGTTCTTC
CASSLFRGRTGNEQFF
>NA|NA|TRBJ1-2|TRBV28
TGTGCCAGCAGTTTAGGGGCCCCCTATGGCTACACCTTC
CASSLGAPYGYTF
>NA|TRBD2|TRBJ2-3|TRBV27
TGTGCCAGCAGTGGGTCTAGCGGGACCCCCTCCACAGATACGCAGTATTTT
CASSGSSGTPSTDTQYF
>once|NA|TRBJ1-2|TRBV5-8
TGTGCCAGCAGCCTTCAAAGGACACAAGCTAATATCTTC
CASSLQRTQANIF
>NA|TRBD2|TRBJ2-3|TRBV15
TGTGCCACCAGCACCCTAGCGGGGGGGCGCACAGATACGCAGTATTTT
CATSTLAGGRTDTQYF
>NA|NA|TRBJ1-2|TRBV2
TGTGCCAGCAGCCCTACAGCCTTGCCAAACTATGGCTACACCTTC
CASSPTALPNYGYTF
>NA|TRBD2|TRBJ2-1|TRBV27
TGTGCCAGCAGTCTCAGACTAGCCGGTGAGCAGTTCTTC
CASSLRLAGEQFF
>NA|NA|TRBJ2-1|TRBV11-1
TGTGCCAGCAGCCTTGAACAGGGTTTGGGAAGAAATGAGCAGTTCTTC
CASSLEQGLGRNEQFF
>NA|NA|TRBJ2-7|TRBV16
TGTGCCAGCAGCGTCGGAGGCGGCTCCTACGAGCAGTACTTC
CASSVGGGSYEQYF
>NA|TRBD1|TRBJ2-1|TRBV7-7
TGTGCCAGCAGCTTAGCGAGGACAGGGAACAATGAGCAGTTCTTC
CASSLARTGNNEQFF
>NA|NA|TRBJ1-2|TRBV9
TGTGCCAGCAGCACCTCCGGACAGTTTTTCACCTCTAACTATGGCTACACCTTC
CASSTSGQFFTSNYGYTF
>NA|NA|TRBJ2-7|TRBV11-3
TGTGCCAGCAGCCGGACCAGGGGTCACGAGCAGTACTTC
CASSRTRGHEQYF
>NA|TRBD2|TRBJ2-3|TRBV6-1
TGTGCCAGCAGTGAAGCTAGCGGGAGTCCAGATACGCAGTATTTT
CASSEASGSPDTQYF
>NA|TRBD2|TRBJ2-3|TRBV20-1
TGCAGTGCTAGTAACCGTCGGGGCGGGAGTAGGAGCACAGATACGCAGTATTTT
CSASNRRGGSRSTDTQYF
>few|NA|TRBJ1-1|TRBV12-3/TRBV12-4
TGTGCCAGCAGCAACAGGTATGAAGCTTTCTTT
CASSNRYEAFF
>NA|NA|TRBJ2-7|TRBV24-1
TGTGCCACCAGTGATCCTGGACAGTGGGAGCAGTACTTC
CATSDPGQWEQYF
>NA|NA|TRBJ2-4|TRBV3-1/TRBV3-2
TGTGCCAGCAGCCAAGAGGTATCCCGGCTAGCGCAGCAGTACTTC
CASSQEVSRLAQQYF
>NA|TRBD1|TRBJ1-3|TRBV30
TGTGCCTGGACTCCTTATGTGACAGGGGACGGAAACACCATATATTTT
CAWTPYVTGDGNTIYF
>NA|NA|TRBJ1-2|TRBV28
TGTGCCAGCAGTTTAACTGCTAACTATGGCTACACCTTC
CASSLTANYGYTF
>NA|NA|TRBJ2-4|TRBV7-2
TGTGCCAGCAGCTTAGGTCTAGCCAAAAACATTCAGTACTTC
CASSLGLAKNIQYF
>NA|NA|TRBJ2-1|TRBV5-4
TGTGCCAGCAGCGCGGCGACCGCGGGGAGGGAGCAGTTCTTC
CASSAATAGREQFF
>NA|TRBD1|TRBJ1-1|TRBV4-1
TGCGCCAGCAGCATGCAGACAGGGGGCATCACTGAAGCTTTCTTT
CASSMQTGGITEAFF
>NA|NA|TRBJ2-5|TRBV2
TGTGCCAGCAGGCGGGACAGTGGGCGGGAAGAGACCCAGTACTTC
CASRRDSGREETQYF
>NA|NA|TRBJ2-5|TRBV7-3
TGTGCCAGCAGCTCACAGGGGGGGTACCAAGAGACCCAGTACTTC
CASSSQGGYQETQYF
>NA|NA|TRBJ1-6|TRBV10-3
TGTGCCATCAGTGAGAAGTTCAGCGGGGGTAATTCACCCCTCCACTTT
CAISEKFSGGNSPLHF
>NA|TRBD1|TRBJ2-5|TRBV11-2
TGTGCCAGCAGCTTAGAGGGGACAGGTCAAGAGACCCAGTACTTC
CASSLEGTGQETQYF
>NA|NA|TRBJ2-2|TRBV9
TGTGCCAGCAGCGTAGTTCGGGGGGCAGCGGGGTCCGGGGAGCTGTTTTTT
CASSVVRGAAGSGELFF
>once|TRBD1|TRBJ1-2|TRBV6-2/TRBV6-3
TGTGCCAGCAGTTACACAGGGGGAGAAGGCTACACCTTC
CASSYTGGEGYTF
>NA|NA|TRBJ2-2|TRBV2
TGTGCCAGCGAGGGTTCGAACACCGGGGAGCTGTTTTTT
CASEGSNTGELFF
>NA|NA|TRBJ1-5|TRBV28
TGTGCCAGCAGTCTGAGGTTGAATCAGCCCCAGCATTTT
CASSLRLNQPQHF